These 31 T cell receptor beta chains came from one sample sequenced in a study of cytomegalovirus exposure and HLA in healthy donors. The PCR was carried out with 60 Vbeta primers and 13 Jbeta primers. The method was immunoSEQ multiplex PCR; TCRdb's version includes in-frame clones alone and lacks a portion of them. The repertoire includes some 160,000 clones, roughly 79% of them detected once, and about 1.4% sits in the top ten. Sequenced material: PBMCs. These receptors all stem from a man aged 35 to 55 in good health and CMV-seronegative.

The sample holds a few counts of this clone. J is TRBJ1-2 and V is TRBV6-1; TRBD1 matches 8 bases. Germline-derived CDR1 and CDR2 are MNHNS and SASEGT. The CDR3 runs 17 residues. V shed 3 bases, J shed 8 bases, and the junction held 17 bases outside the gene matches. The CDR3 loop is CASSDRGQGLPRGGYTF. DNA for the CDR3: TGTGCCAGCAGTGACCGAGGACAGGGCCTTCCCCGCGGAGGCTACACCTTC.

This clone was observed a single time. This rearrangement joins TRBV18 to TRBJ2-7, with D tentatively TRBD1 (6 bases). CDR1 and CDR2 (germline): KGHSH, LQKENI. The V gene lost 6 bases and the J gene lost 5 bases, with 20 bases spanning the gap. The length of the CDR3 is 15 residues. The CDR3 here is CASSGLAGELDEQYF. DNA of the CDR3: TGTGCCAGCTCGGGTTTGGCAGGGGAGTTAGACGAGCAGTACTTC.

The gene calls are TRBV9 and TRBJ2-7; D gene unclear. The CDR3 contains 13 residues. Germline V CDR1 and CDR2: SGDLS, YYNGEE. The V and J ends lost 2 bases and 5 bases respectively, with 11 bases between them. CDR3 sequence (DNA): TGTGCCAGCAGCGTCACCTCTATCAACGAGCAGTACTTC. It translates to CASSVTSINEQYF.

This chain links TRBV4-1 with TRBJ2-7, with TRBD2 matching 11 bases. CDR1 MGHRA and CDR2 YSYEKL come from the germline V gene. The CDR3 spans 15 residues. V shed 3 bases, J shed 4 bases, and the junction held 5 bases outside the gene matches. CDR3 loop: CASSQGLADPYEQYF. The CDR3 nucleotides are TGCGCCAGCAGCCAGGGACTAGCGGATCCTTACGAGCAGTACTTC.

The chain is built from TRBV18 and TRBJ2-7, with 7 bases aligning to TRBD1. This CDR3 contains 15 residues. CDR1 KGHSH and CDR2 LQKENI come from the germline V gene. Trimming removed 4 bases from V and 3 bases from J; junction bases left unmatched: 9. This CDR3 is CASSRVGGEGYEQYF. The DNA of the CDR3 is TGTGCCAGCTCACGAGTAGGGGGCGAGGGCTACGAGCAGTACTTC. Full variable domain (remainder filled in from reference TRBV18 and TRBJ2-7): NAGVMQNPRHLVRRRGQEARLRCSPMKGHSHVYWYRQLPEEGLKFMVYLQKENIIDESGMPKERFSAEFPKEGPSILRIQQVVRGDSAAYFCASSRVGGEGYEQYFGPGTRLTVT.

This chain uses TRBV7-3 with TRBJ2-3; unclear D gene. Trimming pared 5 bases from V and 8 bases from J, leaving 11 bases between. CDR3 length: 12 residues. Germline-derived CDR1 and CDR2 are SGHTA and FQGTGA. The DNA for the CDR3 is TGTGCCAGCAGCCCAGGCAAGGCTACGCAGTATTTT. Its translation: CASSPGKATQYF.

This chain connects TRBV7-9 to TRBJ2-7; 10 nucleotides agree with TRBD2. The CDR3 loop spans 13 amino acids. The V segment lost 2 bases and the J segment 6 bases; nucleotides outside the gene matches: 1. CDR1 SEHNR and CDR2 FQNEAQ come from the germline V gene (reference sequence). The CDR3 sequence is CASSLTSGAEQYV. In nucleotides, the CDR3 is TGTGCCAGCAGCTTAACTAGCGGGGCCGAGCAGTACGTC.

The CDR3 bases are TGTGCCAGCAGTTATGGGGACAGGGGGAATACTGAAGCTTTCTTT. Amino acid sequence: CASSYGDRGNTEAFF. The rearrangement uses TRBV6-6 and TRBJ1-1; 11 bases map to TRBD1. The CDR3 contains 15 residues. Trimming took 3 bases from V and 5 from J; bases not matched to a gene: 5. The V gene's germline CDR1 is MNHNY and CDR2 SVGAGI (reference sequence).

This clone has a handful of counts. The rearrangement uses TRBV12-5 and TRBJ1-1, with D hard to call. Germline CDR1 LGHNT, CDR2 FRNRAP. V shed 3 bases and J shed 3 bases, with 17 bases lying between them. The CDR3 contains 16 residues. The CDR3 loop reads CASGFTRYRRDTEAFF. The CDR3 bases are TGTGCTAGTGGTTTTACGAGGTACCGGCGGGACACTGAAGCTTTCTTT.

The rearrangement links TRBV7-3 to TRBJ2-3; perhaps TRBD2 as D (7 bases). Per germline, CDR1 SGHTA and CDR2 FQGTGA. V was shortened by 5 bases and J by 5 bases, with 17 bases between the two germline ends. The CDR3 consists of 15 residues. The CDR3 loop is CASSQGGEGIDTQYF. The CDR3 bases are TGTGCCAGCAGCCAAGGGGGGGAGGGAATAGATACGCAGTATTTT.

This CDR3 is CAIRGLAGSTDTQYF. Written as DNA, the CDR3 is TGTGCCATCAGGGGACTAGCGGGAAGCACAGATACGCAGTATTTT. The genes are TRBV10-3 and TRBJ2-3; 13 nucleotides line up with TRBD2. The CDR3 length is 15 residues. The J segment lost 0 bases and the V segment lost 6 bases, leaving 0 bases of the junction unmatched. The V gene's germline CDR1 is ENHRY and CDR2 SYGVKD.

V gene TRBV28 combines with J gene TRBJ2-5, with 7 bases lining up with TRBD1. In germline, CDR1 is MDHEN, CDR2 SYDVKM. The J segment lost 2 bases and the V segment lost 7 bases, leaving 7 bases of the junction unmatched. The CDR3 totals 14 residues. CDR3 bases: TGTGCCAGCATTGAGGGGGCGATACAAGAGACCCAGTACTTC. The encoded protein is CASIEGAIQETQYF.

The V gene is TRBV11-2, the J gene TRBJ1-2; unclear D gene. This CDR3 has 14 amino acids. Germline loops: CDR1 SGHAT, CDR2 FQNNGV. The V end was cut by 4 bases, the J end by 8 bases, with 17 bases between. CDR3 residues: CASSYSGGVDGYTF. The CDR3 DNA reads TGTGCCAGCAGCTATTCGGGCGGGGTGGACGGCTACACCTTC.

V gene TRBV30 combines with J gene TRBJ2-7; 8 nucleotides agree with TRBD1. This CDR3 is built from 13 residues. Losses at the gene ends were 2 bases for V and 4 bases for J; bases not matched to a gene: 4. Germline CDR1 reads GTSNPN; CDR2 reads SVGIG (reference sequence). The CDR3 reads CAWSMDREYEQYF. The DNA for the CDR3 is TGTGCCTGGAGTATGGACAGGGAGTACGAGCAGTACTTC. Full variable domain (missing parts from reference TRBV30 and TRBJ2-7): SQTIHQWPATLVQPVGSPLSLECTVEGTSNPNLYWYRQAAGRGLQLLFYSVGIGQISSEVPQNLSASRPQDRQFILSSKKLLLSDSGFYLCAWSMDREYEQYFGPGTRLTVT.

The chain couples TRBV9 to TRBJ2-7; 10 bases match TRBD1. V lost 2 bases to trimming and J lost 6 bases; unmatched junction nucleotides: 8. The V gene's germline CDR1 is SGDLS and CDR2 YYNGEE. CDR3 size: 15 residues. For the CDR3, the DNA is TGTGCCAGCAGCGTTATCTCGGGACAGGGGAGCGAGCAGTACTTC. Translation: CASSVISGQGSEQYF.

The gene calls are TRBV2 and TRBJ1-1, with D maybe TRBD1 (6 bases). Per germline, CDR1 SNHLY and CDR2 FYNNEI. V was shortened by 8 bases and J by 4 bases, with 11 bases between the two germline ends. The CDR3 loop spans 12 amino acids. CDR3: CASEAGVTEAFF. The CDR3 DNA reads TGTGCCAGCGAGGCAGGGGTCACTGAAGCTTTCTTT. Complete variable domain (other parts from reference TRBV2 and TRBJ1-1): EPEVTQTPSHQVTQMGQEVILRCVPISNHLYFYWYRQILGQKVEFLVSFYNNEISEKSEIFDDQFSVERPDGSNFTLKIRSTKLEDSAMYFCASEAGVTEAFFGQGTRLTVV.

The chain links TRBV29-1 to TRBJ2-1; the D is unclear. Germline V gene lookup returns CDR1 SQVTM and CDR2 ANQGSEA. The CDR3 contains 10 residues. V was pared by 1 base and J by 10 bases, with 5 bases between. In nucleotides, the CDR3 is TGCAGCGTTGAAGCCCGGGAGCAGTTCTTC. It specifies CSVEAREQFF.

This clone was picked up one time. The J gene is TRBJ2-5, the V gene TRBV29-1; D might be TRBD2 (6 bases). V was trimmed by 6 bases and J by 4 bases, leaving 18 bases between them. Germline CDR1 and CDR2: SQVTM and ANQGSEA. The CDR3 runs 14 residues. The CDR3: CSVGGGRSGETQYF. The CDR3 DNA reads TGCAGCGTGGGGGGTGGTAGAAGTGGAGAGACCCAGTACTTC. The full variable domain, in which reference TRBV29-1 and TRBJ2-5 provide the parts outside the CDR3, is SAVISQKPSRDICQRGTSLTIQCQVDSQVTMMFWYRQQPGQSLTLIATANQGSEATYESGFVIDKFPISRPNLTFSTLTVSNMSPEDSSIYLCSVGGGRSGETQYFGPGTRLLVL.

There are a few counts of this clone. The chain employs TRBV21-1 and TRBJ2-5; the tabulated D call, TRBD2, remains unverified against the DNA. TRBV21-1 is labeled a pseudogene. CDR3 length: 16 residues. The CDR3 is CASSLRLAGIGGGLDF. The CDR3 bases are TGTGCCAGCAGCCTCCGTCTAGCGGGAATCGGGGGTGGGTTGGACTTC.

The V and J genes are TRBV10-1 and TRBJ1-1; TRBD1 agrees at 11 bases. CDR1 WNHNN and CDR2 SYGVQD come from the germline V gene (reference sequence). J lost 11 bases, V lost 2 bases, and 7 bases had no gene match. The length of the CDR3 is 14 residues. CDR3 protein: CASSEQRTGGYAFF. DNA for the CDR3: TGCGCCAGCAGTGAGCAAAGGACAGGGGGCTATGCTTTCTTT.

The V call is TRBV9, the J call TRBJ2-7; TRBD1 is a possible D gene (5 bases). Trimming pared 0 bases from V and 3 bases from J, leaving 10 bases between. CDR1 and CDR2 from the germline V gene are SGDLS and YYNGEE. The CDR3 is 14 amino acids. CDR3 DNA: TGTGCCAGCAGCGTAGGGGGCGGAATCTACGAGCAGTACTTC. Translation gives CASSVGGGIYEQYF.

This clone has more than one count but fewer than ten. The rearrangement links TRBV28 to TRBJ2-7; the match to TRBD1 covers 7 bases. The CDR3 runs to 14 residues. The V segment lost 6 bases and the J segment 2 bases; nucleotides outside the gene matches: 7. Germline CDR1 is MDHEN and CDR2 is SYDVKM. CDR3 nucleotides: TGTGCCAGCAGAGAGGGACAGAACACCTACGAGCAGTACTTC. Protein sequence: CASREGQNTYEQYF. Filled out from reference TRBV28 and TRBJ2-7, the complete variable domain reads DVKVTQSSRYLVKRTGEKVFLECVQDMDHENMFWYRQDPGLGLRLIYFSYDVKMKEKGDIPEGYSVSREKKERFSLILESASTNQTSMYLCASREGQNTYEQYFGPGTRLTVT.

The CDR3, as DNA: TGTGCCAGCAGTTTAGAGGGGGGGTGGATTAATGAAAAACTGTTTTTT. The encoded protein is CASSLEGGWINEKLFF. The chain is built from TRBV28 and TRBJ1-4; tentative D call: TRBD1 (6 bases). V lost 2 bases and J lost 4, with 14 bases in between. Germline CDR1 reads MDHEN; CDR2 reads SYDVKM. The CDR3 length is 16 residues.

V is TRBV7-6 and J is TRBJ2-7, with 7 positions matching TRBD2. CDR1 and CDR2 (germline): SGHVS, FNYEAQ. This CDR3 contains 14 residues. Unmatched junction bases numbered 6, after V lost 2 bases and J lost 5 bases. The CDR3 here is CASSLKAGLHEQYV. The CDR3 coding sequence is TGTGCCAGCAGCTTAAAAGCGGGACTCCACGAGCAGTACGTC.

This rearrangement joins TRBV29-1 to TRBJ2-2; possibly TRBD1 for D (5 bases). Germline V gene sequence: CDR1 SQVTM, CDR2 ANQGSEA. V lost 3 bases and J lost 3, with 14 bases in between. This CDR3 spans 15 amino acids. CDR3 nucleotide sequence: TGCAGCGTTGAGGGGAAGGGGTCGGACACCGGGGAGCTGTTTTTT. Translation gives CSVEGKGSDTGELFF.

The CDR3 protein is CASSAVNTGELFF. The CDR3 DNA follows: TGTGCCAGCTCGGCGGTGAACACCGGGGAGCTGTTTTTT. V is TRBV7-3 and J is TRBJ2-2; D gene ambiguous. The CDR3 contains 13 residues. Germline lookup yields CDR1 SGHTA and CDR2 FQGTGA. V lost 8 bases and J lost 1, with 8 bases in between.

The V gene is TRBV5-1, the J gene TRBJ2-1; TRBD1 matches 7 bases. CDR3 length: 15 amino acids. Germline loops: CDR1 SGHRS, CDR2 YFSETQ. V was clipped by 4 bases and J by 8 bases; unmatched bases: 12. Here the CDR3 DNA reads TGCGCCAGCAGCCCGTTCAGGAACAGGGGTTATGAGCAGTTCTTC. Residues: CASSPFRNRGYEQFF. Using reference TRBV5-1 and TRBJ2-1 for the parts outside the CDR3, the full variable domain is KAGVTQTPRYLIKTRGQQVTLSCSPISGHRSVSWYQQTPGQGLQFLFEYFSETQRNKGNFPGRFSGRQFSNSRSEMNVSTLELGDSALYLCASSPFRNRGYEQFFGPGTRLTVL.

In DNA form, the CDR3 reads TGTGCCAGCAGCTCGACAGGGGCAGGCGAGCAGTACTTC. This translates into CASSSTGAGEQYF. This rearrangement joins TRBV7-9 to TRBJ2-7, with 8 bases aligning to TRBD1. V was pared by 4 bases and J by 6 bases, with 5 bases of the junction left unmatched. CDR1 SEHNR and CDR2 FQNEAQ come from the germline V gene (reference sequence). The CDR3 covers 13 residues. Full variable domain (missing parts from reference TRBV7-9 and TRBJ2-7): DTGVSQNPRHKITKRGQNVTFRCDPISEHNRLYWYRQTLGQGPEFLTYFQNEAQLEKSRLLSDRFSAERPKGSFSTLEIQRTEQGDSAMYLCASSSTGAGEQYFGPGTRLTVT.

This chain uses TRBV11-2 with TRBJ2-4; D is undetermined. This CDR3 contains 12 residues. V lost 0 bases to trimming and J lost 6 bases, with 3 bases between them. Germline assignment: CDR1 SGHAT and CDR2 FQNNGV. The CDR3 loop reads CASSLEANIQYF. The CDR3 nucleotides are TGTGCCAGCAGCTTAGAAGCAAACATTCAGTACTTC.

The CDR3 sequence: CASSLWSGTGGRGYTF. In DNA, the CDR3 is TGTGCCAGCAGTTTATGGTCCGGGACAGGGGGGAGAGGCTACACCTTC. This sequence joins TRBV28 and TRBJ1-2; 11 bases map to TRBD1. Trimming cost V 0 bases and J 8 bases; bases outside gene matches: 8. The germline CDR1 and CDR2 sequences are MDHEN and SYDVKM. The CDR3 is made up of 16 amino acids.

The CDR3 DNA is TGTGCCAGCAGTCCCCCGGCAGGCCTCTATGGCTACACCTTC. Translation gives CASSPPAGLYGYTF. This chain uses TRBV2 with TRBJ1-2; D is unclear. Trimming shortened V by 5 bases and J by 4 bases, and 14 bases separated the two germline ends. CDR1 is SNHLY and CDR2 is FYNNEI in the germline V gene. The CDR3 length is 14 residues.